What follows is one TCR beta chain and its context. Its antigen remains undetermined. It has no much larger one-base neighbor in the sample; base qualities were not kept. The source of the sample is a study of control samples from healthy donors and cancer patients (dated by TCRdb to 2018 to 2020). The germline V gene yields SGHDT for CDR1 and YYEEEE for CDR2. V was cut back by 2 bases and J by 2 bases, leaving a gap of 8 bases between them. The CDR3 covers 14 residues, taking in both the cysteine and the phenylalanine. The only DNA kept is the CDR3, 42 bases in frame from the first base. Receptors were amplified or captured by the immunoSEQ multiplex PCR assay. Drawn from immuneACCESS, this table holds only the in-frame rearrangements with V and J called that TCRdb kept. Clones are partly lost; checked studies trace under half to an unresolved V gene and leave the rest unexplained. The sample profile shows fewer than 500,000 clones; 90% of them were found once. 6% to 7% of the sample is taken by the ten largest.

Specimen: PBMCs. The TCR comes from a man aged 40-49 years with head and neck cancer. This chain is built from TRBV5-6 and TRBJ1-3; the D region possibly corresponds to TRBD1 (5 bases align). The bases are TGTGCCAGCAGCTTTGGGGGGGCTGGAAACACCATATATTTT. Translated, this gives CASSFGGAGNTIYF.